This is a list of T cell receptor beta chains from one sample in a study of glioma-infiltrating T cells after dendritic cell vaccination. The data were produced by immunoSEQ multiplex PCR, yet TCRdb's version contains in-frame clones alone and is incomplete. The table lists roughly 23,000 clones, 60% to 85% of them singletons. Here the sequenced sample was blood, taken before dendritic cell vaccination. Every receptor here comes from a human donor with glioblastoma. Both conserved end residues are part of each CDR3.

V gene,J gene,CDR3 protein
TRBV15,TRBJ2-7,CATSRVSLAGSEQYF
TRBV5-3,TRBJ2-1,CARSPLDRNNEQFF
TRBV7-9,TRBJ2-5,CASSSRLAEHKRQETQYF
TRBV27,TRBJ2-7,CASRPLSGTGNYEQYF
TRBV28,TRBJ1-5,CASSLWTGMGQPQHF
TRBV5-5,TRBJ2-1,CASSLRKTDSVYNEQFF
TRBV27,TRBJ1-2,CASSPAGRGASYGYTF
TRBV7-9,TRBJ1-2,CASSLETGSGYTF
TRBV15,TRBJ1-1,CATSAGLLNTEAFF
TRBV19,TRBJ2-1,CASSITSGYPNEQFF
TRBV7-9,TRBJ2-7,CASSPIRESEQYF
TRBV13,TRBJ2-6,CASSGLRSGANVLTF
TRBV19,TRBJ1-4,CASRDLLEGLAEKLFF
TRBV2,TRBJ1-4,CASSDWLGGEKLFF
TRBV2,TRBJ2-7,CASSEGTGSYEQYF
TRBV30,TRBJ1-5,CAWSGNRGNQPQHF
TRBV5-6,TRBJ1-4,CASSLTHRTGEKLFF
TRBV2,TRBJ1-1,CATVSEIGSSSEAFF
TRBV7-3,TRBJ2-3,CASSLRPTDTQYF
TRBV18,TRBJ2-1,CASSPPSTGDNEQFF
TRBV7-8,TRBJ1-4,CASSLGTGIMGEKLFF
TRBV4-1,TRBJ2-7,CASSPRREGSYEQYF
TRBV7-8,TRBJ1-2,CASSTQGMGGYTF
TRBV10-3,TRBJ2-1,CAISAPTSGRWGSSYNEQFF
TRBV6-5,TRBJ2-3,CASSYGQGSTDTQYF
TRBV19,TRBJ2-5,CASSIGGLETQYF
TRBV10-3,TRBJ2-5,CAISESGLKETQYF
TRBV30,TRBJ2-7,CAWSVGGLGFEQYF
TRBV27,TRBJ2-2,CASSGDSGRPHTGELFF
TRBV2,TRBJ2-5,CASRDRVETQYF
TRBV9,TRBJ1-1,CASSVGDSPLNTEAFF
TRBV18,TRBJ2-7,CASSQDRDRVHEQYF
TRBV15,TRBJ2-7,CATSRERSYEQYF
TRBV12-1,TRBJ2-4,CASSFPTQRVAGVYDKNIQYF
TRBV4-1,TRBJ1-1,CASSQAQGVMNTEAFF
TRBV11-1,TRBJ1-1,CASSGDTEAFF
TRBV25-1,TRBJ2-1,CASSRGQGYDEQFF
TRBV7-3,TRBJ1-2,CASSFGQGVGYTF
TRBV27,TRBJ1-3,CASSLRLTSGNTIYF
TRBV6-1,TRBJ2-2,CASSDRAGGPSGELFF
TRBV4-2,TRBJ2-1,CASSPFSGWGNEQFF
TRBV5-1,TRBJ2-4,CASRSRLDRNIQYF
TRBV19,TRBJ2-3,CATGLAGVLTDTQYF
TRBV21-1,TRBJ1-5,CASSVRDRGNYSNQPQHF